A single TCR beta chain is shown here with its context. The antigen remains undetermined. Sequencing used immunoSEQ v3. The method was immunoSEQ multiplex PCR; TCRdb's version includes in-frame clones alone and lacks a portion of them. The sample consists of around 55,000 clones, roughly four fifths of them appearing once. The time point here: pre-treatment sample, taken before nivolumab and TIL therapy. This specimen comes from a study of TIL therapy for anti-PD-1-resistant metastatic lung cancer. Study-level background: Tumors carried a median roughly 1.5 non-synonymous mutations per megabase.

From germline, CDR1 is MNHNY and CDR2 SVGAGI (reference sequence). The ends were cut back, 2 bases at V and 4 bases at J, with 15 bases in the middle. The CDR3 has 16 residues. Study-wide points: Infused TIL clonotypes partially replaced the baseline blood repertoire, then decayed over months.

The receptor's source is a person between 30 and 79 years old with non-small cell lung cancer. This specimen consisted of blood, obtained at baseline. The rearrangement uses TRBV6-6 and TRBJ1-3; D is perhaps TRBD1 (6 bases). The CDR3 region is CASSYIQSGVGNTIYF. Here the CDR3 DNA reads TGTGCCAGCAGTTACATCCAATCAGGGGTAGGAAACACCATATATTTT.